The entry below describes one T cell receptor beta chain. The data were produced by immunoSEQ multiplex PCR, yet TCRdb's version contains in-frame clones alone and is incomplete. This sample carries 40,000 or so clones, over 85% of them seen once, and the ten largest clones take more than 1.5%. The data were taken from a study of preoperative IRX-2 immunotherapy in early breast cancer. From germline, CDR1 is LNHNV and CDR2 YYDKDF (reference sequence). The CDR3 covers 14 residues. V gave up 6 bases and J gave up 4 bases; unmatched junction bases: 6. Treatment specified: preoperative locoregional IRX-2 cytokine immunotherapy.

V and J are TRBV15 and TRBJ2-5, with TRBD2 matching 9 bases. This clonotype originated in a human donor with breast cancer. This sample comprised tumor tissue, obtained after IRX-2 immunotherapy. CDR3 in DNA: TGTGCCACCAGAGGCGGGAGGGCCGTAGAGACCCAGTACTTC. Residues: CATRGGRAVETQYF.